Sequencing of this T cell receptor beta chain was carried out in a study of blood T cell repertoires in COVID-19. On the study more broadly: In each case, the material was cDNA or gDNA derived from T cells, B-cell-depleted T cells, or PBMCs.

The CDR3 has 17 amino acids. V was clipped by 2 bases and J by 5 bases; unmatched bases: 12. Germline CDR1 LGHNT, CDR2 FRNRAP. Study processing details: Reference gene primer amplification gave nucleated cell count estimates. Data came from immunoSEQ multiplex PCR; TCRdb stores just in-frame clones and leaves some out. The V and J calls and the clone size are those of that table, but D and trimming were determined from the DNA. The sample yields 55,000 to 70,000 clones, more than 90% seen once. The TCR comes from a human donor in a cohort sampled during active COVID-19. Sequencing input: peripheral blood. The chain combines TRBV12-5 with TRBJ2-5; 9 bases map to TRBD1. DNA of the CDR3: TGTGCTAGTGGTTTGATTTTCCGGGACAGGGAGGTTGAGACCCAGTACTTC. Its translation is CASGLIFRDREVETQYF.